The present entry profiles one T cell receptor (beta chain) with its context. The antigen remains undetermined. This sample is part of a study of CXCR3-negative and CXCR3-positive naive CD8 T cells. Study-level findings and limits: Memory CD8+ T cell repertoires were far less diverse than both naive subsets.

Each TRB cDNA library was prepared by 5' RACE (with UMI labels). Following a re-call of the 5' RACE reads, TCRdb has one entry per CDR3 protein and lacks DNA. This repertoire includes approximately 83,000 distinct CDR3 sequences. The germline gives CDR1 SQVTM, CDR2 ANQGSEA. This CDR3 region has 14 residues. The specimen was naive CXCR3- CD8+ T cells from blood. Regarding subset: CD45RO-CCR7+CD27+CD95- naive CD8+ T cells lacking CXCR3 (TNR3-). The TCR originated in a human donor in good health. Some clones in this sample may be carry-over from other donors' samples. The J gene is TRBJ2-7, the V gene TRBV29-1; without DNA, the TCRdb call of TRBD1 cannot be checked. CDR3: CSVEGGGGGYEQYF.